A single sample gave rise to the 32 T cell receptor beta chains below, sequenced in a study of CD8 T cells in Susac syndrome. It was with random hexamers that 0.5 to 1 ug RNA was reverse transcribed. TCRdb independently ran MiXCR on the immunoSEQ multiplex PCR reads; one entry per CDR3 protein. The table records 75,000 to 95,000 distinct CDR3 sequences, about 93% of them present only once. The sequenced sample was CD8+ T cells from PBMCs. These receptor sequences come from a human donor with Susac syndrome.

The rearrangement links TRBV7-6 to TRBJ2-2, with 12 bases identical to TRBD2. V shed 5 bases, J shed 3 bases, and the junction held 7 bases outside the gene matches. There are 17 residues in the CDR3. The V gene's germline CDR1 is SGHVS and CDR2 FNYEAQ. The DNA for the CDR3 is TGTGCCAGCAGCAAACGACTAGCGGGAGACGACACCGGGGAGCTGTTTTTT. Protein product: CASSKRLAGDDTGELFF.

This clonotype was counted once. The CDR3 loop is CASSSTRGTEAFF. In nucleotides, the CDR3 is TGTGCCAGCAGTAGTACCAGGGGGACTGAAGCTTTCTTT. This sequence joins TRBV12-3 or TRBV12-4 and TRBJ1-1; the match to TRBD1 covers 7 bases. Unmatched junction bases numbered 5, after V lost 5 bases and J lost 5 bases. This CDR3 region has 13 residues.

This sequence joins TRBV5-1 and TRBJ1-1, with 8 bases fitting TRBD1. CDR1 and CDR2 (germline): SGHRS, YFSETQ. J lost 0 bases, V lost 4 bases, and 17 bases had no gene match. This CDR3 has 19 amino acids. The CDR3 sequence is CASSLSGTGRSGMNTEAFF. The DNA for the CDR3 is TGCGCCAGCAGCCTCTCTGGGACAGGCCGATCGGGTATGAACACTGAAGCTTTCTTT. The whole variable domain, filled in from reference TRBV5-1 and TRBJ1-1, reads KAGVTQTPRYLIKTRGQQVTLSCSPISGHRSVSWYQQTPGQGLQFLFEYFSETQRNKGNFPGRFSGRQFSNSRSEMNVSTLELGDSALYLCASSLSGTGRSGMNTEAFFGQGTRLTVV.

The chain combines TRBV11-2 with TRBJ2-2, with D perhaps TRBD1 or TRBD2 (5 bases each). V lost 2 bases and J 6 bases, leaving 16 bases between the germline ends. Germline values: CDR1 SGHAT, CDR2 FQNNGV. This CDR3 has 16 amino acids. CDR3 DNA: TGTGCCAGCAGCTTAAGAGGGGCTAGTGCCCCCGGGGAGCTGTTTTTT. Amino acid sequence: CASSLRGASAPGELFF.

This sequence joins TRBV6-4 and TRBJ1-1; weak D call: TRBD1 (5 bases). Trimming removed 6 bases from V and 5 bases from J, with 16 bases in between. The germline gives CDR1 MRHNA, CDR2 SNTAGT. This CDR3 region has 14 residues. This CDR3 reads CASRRGVRETEAFF. Written as DNA, the CDR3 is TGTGCCAGCAGGCGAGGGGTCCGGGAAACTGAAGCTTTCTTT.

The J gene is TRBJ2-5, the V gene TRBV4-1; 7 nucleotides match TRBD2. Germline CDR1 MGHRA, CDR2 YSYEKL. V lost 2 bases, J lost 7 bases, and 13 bases stayed unmatched. The length of the CDR3 is 16 residues. The CDR3 nucleotides are TGCGCCAGCAGCCAATTAGCGGGTGCTCCGGGGGGGACCCAGTACTTC. This encodes CASSQLAGAPGGTQYF.

This rearrangement joins TRBV7-8 to TRBJ1-4; unclear D gene. Germline assignment: CDR1 SGHVS and CDR2 FQNEAQ. The CDR3 runs 17 residues. Trimming left V 4 bases short and J 0 bases short, with 15 bases between. In DNA, the CDR3 is TGTGCCAGCAGCTCCCTCCCCCCCGGGACAACTAATGAAAAACTGTTTTTT. As protein: CASSSLPPGTTNEKLFF.

The chain recombines TRBV28 with TRBJ1-1; TRBD1 aligns across 7 bases. CDR3 length: 13 amino acids. V lost 5 bases, J lost 13 bases, and 13 bases stayed unmatched. Germline loops: CDR1 MDHEN, CDR2 SYDVKM. CDR3 protein: CASSPTGKAGGFF. CDR3 DNA: TGTGCCAGCAGTCCGACAGGGAAGGCAGGAGGTTTCTTT.

J is TRBJ1-2 and V is TRBV6-1; 11 nucleotides agree with TRBD1. The CDR3 covers 15 residues. The V and J ends lost 3 bases and 6 bases, in that order; junction bases with no gene match: 6. Per germline, CDR1 MNHNS and CDR2 SASEGT. This CDR3 is CASSDIGQGANGYTF. CDR3 DNA: TGTGCCAGCAGTGACATAGGACAGGGGGCCAATGGCTACACCTTC.

J is TRBJ2-1 and V is TRBV5-1; D is uncertain. This CDR3 region has 16 residues. The germline V and J ends were trimmed by 4 bases and 2 bases, with 16 bases remaining between them. Germline lookup yields CDR1 SGHRS and CDR2 YFSETQ. The CDR3 DNA is TGCGCCAGCAGCCCCTCAAGCGCGATCCCCTACAATGAGCAGTTCTTC. It yields the protein CASSPSSAIPYNEQFF. Together with reference TRBV5-1 and TRBJ2-1, the CDR3 gives the full variable domain: KAGVTQTPRYLIKTRGQQVTLSCSPISGHRSVSWYQQTPGQGLQFLFEYFSETQRNKGNFPGRFSGRQFSNSRSEMNVSTLELGDSALYLCASSPSSAIPYNEQFFGPGTRLTVL.

V is TRBV20-1 and J is TRBJ1-1; 7 bases line up with TRBD1. Losses at the gene ends were 3 bases for V and 8 bases for J; bases not matched to a gene: 12. Germline V gives CDR1 DFQATT, CDR2 SNEGSKA (reference sequence). This CDR3 is 14 amino acids long. CDR3 amino acids: CSASENKGQTEAFF. In nucleotides, the CDR3 is TGCAGTGCTAGTGAGAATAAGGGACAGACAGAAGCTTTCTTT.

The chain has TRBV20-1 and TRBJ2-1; 7 bases map to TRBD2. There are 13 residues in the CDR3. Trimming at V came to 4 bases and at J to 7 bases, leaving 7 bases not matched to a gene. Germline lookup yields CDR1 DFQATT and CDR2 SNEGSKA (reference sequence). The CDR3 protein is CSAKRDGGNEQFF. The CDR3 nucleotides read TGCAGTGCTAAGCGGGACGGTGGAAATGAGCAGTTCTTC.

The chain employs TRBV4-1 and TRBJ2-1; TRBD1 matches at 8 bases. The V gene's germline CDR1 is MGHRA and CDR2 YSYEKL. V dropped 1 base and J dropped 8; count of bases not matched to a gene: 7. CDR3 length: 15 residues. The CDR3 sequence is CASSQGTGSIYEQFF. The CDR3 region has the DNA TGCGCCAGCAGCCAAGGGACAGGGAGTATCTATGAGCAGTTCTTC.

V and J are TRBV6-1 and TRBJ1-1; D is unresolved. Germline values: CDR1 MNHNS, CDR2 SASEGT. This CDR3 has 13 residues. V was trimmed by 9 bases and J by 1 base, leaving 12 bases between them. This CDR3 is CASTTSKNTEAFF. The CDR3 DNA follows: TGTGCCAGTACGACATCAAAGAACACTGAAGCTTTCTTT.

The V gene is TRBV7-9, the J gene TRBJ2-2, with D possibly being TRBD1 or TRBD2 (5 bases each). Germline CDR1 and CDR2: SEHNR and FQNEAQ (reference sequence). The ends were cut back, 4 bases at V and 1 base at J, with 16 bases in the middle. The CDR3 is made up of 17 amino acids. CDR3 loop: CASSSNSGTENTGELFF. CDR3 DNA sequence: TGTGCCAGCAGCTCGAATTCCGGGACCGAGAACACCGGGGAGCTGTTTTTT.

The chain recombines TRBV28 with TRBJ2-7; TRBD1 agrees at 7 bases. Germline V lookup: CDR1 MDHEN, CDR2 SYDVKM. The CDR3 has 14 residues. The J segment lost 2 bases and the V segment lost 7 bases, leaving 8 bases of the junction unmatched. The CDR3 nucleotides read TGTGCCAGCATCAGCCGGGACAGAGCCTACGAGCAGTACTTC. Translating it yields CASISRDRAYEQYF.

A word on this clonotype: One end of the junction fails to match germline, which may point to a read error. The V and J genes are TRBV5-1 and TRBJ1-1, with 7 positions matching TRBD1. Per the germline V gene, CDR1 is SGHRS and CDR2 is YFSETQ. The CDR3 consists of 14 residues. CDR3 in amino acids: CAGSAGTANTEAFF. For the CDR3, the DNA is TGCGCCGGCAGCGCCGGGACAGCGAACACTGAAGCTTTCTTT.

The chain carries TRBV2 and TRBJ1-2; D perhaps matches TRBD1 (6 bases). Germline-derived CDR1 and CDR2 are SNHLY and FYNNEI. V was cut by 6 bases and J by 10 bases, with 12 bases left in between. The CDR3 length is 11 residues. The CDR3 reads CASSVDSIYTF. As DNA, the CDR3 is TGTGCCAGCAGCGTGGACAGCATCTACACCTTC.

This chain connects TRBV3-1 to TRBJ2-5; TRBD2 matches at 8 bases. There are 17 residues in the CDR3. Unmatched junction bases numbered 8, after V lost 1 base and J lost 1 base. Germline assignment: CDR1 LGHDT and CDR2 YNNKEL (reference sequence). CDR3 residues: CASSQVGAGVRQETQYF. The CDR3 DNA follows: TGTGCCAGCAGCCAAGTTGGAGCGGGGGTTCGCCAAGAGACCCAGTACTTC.

The V gene is TRBV10-3, the J gene TRBJ2-6, with D uncertain. V lost 2 bases and J 0 bases, leaving 11 bases between the germline ends. The CDR3 length is 17 residues. Germline CDR1 reads ENHRY; CDR2 reads SYGVKD. CDR3 protein: CAISEGYTDSGANVLTF. Here the CDR3 DNA reads TGTGCCATCAGTGAGGGGTACACCGACTCTGGGGCCAACGTCCTGACTTTC.

This chain links TRBV27 with TRBJ2-7; 7 bases fit TRBD2. Per the germline V gene, CDR1 is MNHEY and CDR2 is SMNVEV (reference sequence). J was trimmed by 6 bases and V by 3 bases; bases with no gene match: 8. The CDR3 is made up of 14 amino acids. This chain's CDR3 is CASSFWSGTGEQYF. CDR3 nucleotides: TGTGCCAGCAGTTTTTGGAGCGGGACTGGCGAGCAGTACTTC.

The chain uses TRBV2 and TRBJ1-2; the D gene is possibly TRBD1 (5 bases). V lost 1 base, J lost 8 bases, and 14 bases lay in between. Germline V lookup: CDR1 SNHLY, CDR2 FYNNEI. The CDR3 runs 14 residues. CDR3 nucleotide sequence: TGTGCCAGCAGTGAAGATATCAGGGTTGGAGGCTACACCTTC. Amino acids: CASSEDIRVGGYTF.

This rearrangement joins TRBV3-1 to TRBJ2-5; D gene unclear. The length of the CDR3 is 13 residues. V was clipped by 3 bases and J by 3 bases, with 8 bases between them. Germline assignment: CDR1 LGHDT and CDR2 YNNKEL (reference sequence). The chain's CDR3 is CASSHSMEETQYF. The CDR3, as DNA: TGTGCCAGCAGCCACTCAATGGAAGAGACCCAGTACTTC.

The rearrangement uses TRBV7-9 and TRBJ2-7, with 12 bases matching TRBD1. The CDR3 covers 18 residues. Germline CDR1 and CDR2: SEHNR and FQNEAQ (reference sequence). V lost 1 base to trimming and J lost 5 bases; unmatched junction nucleotides: 12. CDR3 region: CASSLVGQGAQNENEQYF. The DNA for the CDR3 is TGTGCCAGCAGCTTAGTGGGACAGGGGGCGCAAAATGAGAACGAGCAGTACTTC.

The chain couples TRBV20-1 to TRBJ2-5; 9 positions match TRBD2. Germline trimming cut 0 bases from V and 6 bases from J; bases unmatched to any gene: 14. Germline loops: CDR1 DFQATT, CDR2 SNEGSKA (reference sequence). There are 17 residues in the CDR3. CDR3 protein: CSARERLAGGRPKTQYF. CDR3 DNA sequence: TGCAGTGCTAGAGAGAGGTTGGCGGGGGGGAGGCCGAAGACCCAGTACTTC.

This chain uses TRBV11-2 with TRBJ1-4, with TRBD1 as a possible D gene (6 bases). The CDR3 is made up of 15 amino acids. The germline V and J ends were trimmed by 1 base and 5 bases, with 11 bases remaining between them. Per germline, CDR1 SGHAT and CDR2 FQNNGV. The CDR3 is CASSLGQVKNEKLFF. The CDR3 DNA reads as TGTGCCAGCAGCTTAGGACAGGTCAAAAATGAAAAACTGTTTTTT.

This chain uses TRBV20-1 with TRBJ2-1; 8 nucleotides line up with TRBD2. Germline V gene lookup returns CDR1 DFQATT and CDR2 SNEGSKA (reference sequence). The trim removed 6 bases at V and 4 bases at J, leaving 11 bases unmatched. The length of the CDR3 is 15 residues. CDR3 sequence reads: CSATTSSGDYNEQFF. The CDR3 DNA sequence: TGCAGTGCCACAACCAGTAGCGGGGATTACAATGAGCAGTTCTTC.

The J gene is TRBJ1-1, the V gene TRBV3-1; 8 bases align to TRBD1. There are 15 residues in the CDR3. V dropped 4 bases and J dropped 6; count of bases not matched to a gene: 10. Per the germline V gene, CDR1 is LGHDT and CDR2 is YNNKEL (reference sequence). The CDR3 DNA reads as TGTGCCAGCAGCCTCAGGACAGGGCGGTGGGCTGAAGCTTTCTTT. It yields the protein CASSLRTGRWAEAFF.

The V gene is TRBV12-3 or TRBV12-4, the J gene TRBJ1-3, with a weak D call TRBD1 (5 bases). Trimming cost V 7 bases and J 0 bases, with 19 bases left between them. The CDR3 length is 17 residues. The CDR3 region is CASIPAGASSSGNTIYF. In nucleotides, the CDR3 is TGTGCCAGCATTCCCGCCGGGGCTTCGAGCTCTGGAAACACCATATATTTT.

CDR3 DNA: TGCAGTGCCCTTGGGTCCACGAACTACGAGCAGTACTTC. Its protein product is CSALGSTNYEQYF. The chain uses TRBV20-1 and TRBJ2-7; D is ambiguous. CDR3 length equals 13 residues. In germline, CDR1 is DFQATT, CDR2 SNEGSKA (reference sequence). V was clipped by 6 bases and J by 3 bases, with 15 bases between them.

To note about this clonotype: An end of the junction does not agree with germline; a read error may underlie this. The CDR3 DNA is TGTGCTAGCAGCTCTTTTCCCCGGGGCAGGAGCTCCTACAATGAGCAGTTCTTC. This translates into CASSSFPRGRSSYNEQFF. The gene calls are TRBV7-7 and TRBJ2-1; D is perhaps TRBD1 or TRBD2 (5 bases each). This CDR3 is built from 18 residues. Germline V gene sequence: CDR1 SSHAT, CDR2 FNYEAQ (reference sequence).

CDR3 sequence: CSVRQGNEQFF. CDR3 coding DNA: TGCAGCGTGAGACAGGGGAATGAGCAGTTCTTC. The chain joins TRBV29-1 to TRBJ2-1; TRBD1 agrees at 8 bases. The CDR3 is made up of 11 amino acids. Trimming cost V 6 bases and J 7 bases; bases outside gene matches: 2. Germline V gene data show CDR1 as SQVTM and CDR2 as ANQGSEA.